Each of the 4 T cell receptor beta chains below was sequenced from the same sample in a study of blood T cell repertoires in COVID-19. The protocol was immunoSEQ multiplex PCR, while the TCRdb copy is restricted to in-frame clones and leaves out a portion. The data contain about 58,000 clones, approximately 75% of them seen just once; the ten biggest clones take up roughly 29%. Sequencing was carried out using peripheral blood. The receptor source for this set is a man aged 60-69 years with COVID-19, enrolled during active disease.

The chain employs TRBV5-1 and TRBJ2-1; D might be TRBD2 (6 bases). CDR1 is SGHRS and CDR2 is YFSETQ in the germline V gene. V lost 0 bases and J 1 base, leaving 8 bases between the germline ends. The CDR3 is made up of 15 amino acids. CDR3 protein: CASSLEGTSYNEQFF. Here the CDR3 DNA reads TGCGCCAGCAGCTTGGAAGGGACTTCCTACAATGAGCAGTTCTTC.

CDR3 amino acids: CASSEQGSNEKLFF. In DNA form, the CDR3 reads TGTGCCAGCAGTGAACAGGGCTCTAATGAAAAACTGTTTTTT. V usage is TRBV6-1 and J usage is TRBJ1-4; possibly TRBD1 for D (5 bases). The CDR3 totals 14 residues. Trimming shortened V by 2 bases and J by 3 bases, and 7 bases separated the two germline ends. Looked up from germline, CDR1 is MNHNS and CDR2 is SASEGT.

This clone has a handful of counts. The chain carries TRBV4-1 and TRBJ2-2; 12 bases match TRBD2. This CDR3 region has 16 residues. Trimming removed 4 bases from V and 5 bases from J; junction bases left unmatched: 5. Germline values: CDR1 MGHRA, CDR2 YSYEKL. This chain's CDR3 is CASSRGLAGRTGELFF. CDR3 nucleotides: TGCGCCAGCAGCCGCGGACTAGCGGGGAGGACCGGGGAGCTGTTTTTT.

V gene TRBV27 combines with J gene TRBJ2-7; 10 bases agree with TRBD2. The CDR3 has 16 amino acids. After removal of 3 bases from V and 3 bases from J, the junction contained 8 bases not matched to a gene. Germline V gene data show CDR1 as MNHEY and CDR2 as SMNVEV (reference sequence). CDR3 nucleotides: TGTGCCAGCAGTTTGCACGGACTAGCGGCTGACTACGAGCAGTACTTC. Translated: CASSLHGLAADYEQYF.